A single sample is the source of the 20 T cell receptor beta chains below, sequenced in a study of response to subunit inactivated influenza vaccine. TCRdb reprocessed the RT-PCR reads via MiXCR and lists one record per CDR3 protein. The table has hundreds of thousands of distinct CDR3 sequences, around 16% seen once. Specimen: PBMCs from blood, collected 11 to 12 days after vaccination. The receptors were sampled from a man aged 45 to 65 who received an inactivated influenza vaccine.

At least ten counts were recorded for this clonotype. CDR3 amino acids: CASSLAHGQVRTGELFF. The DNA of the CDR3 is TGCGCCAGCAGCTTGGCCCACGGACAGGTCCGCACCGGGGAGCTGTTTTTT. The J gene is TRBJ2-2, the V gene TRBV5-1; 7 positions agree with TRBD1. CDR3 length equals 17 residues. Germline V gene lookup returns CDR1 SGHRS and CDR2 YFSETQ. V lost 0 bases to trimming and J lost 4 bases; unmatched junction nucleotides: 9. The full variable domain, with the rest looked up from reference TRBV5-1 and TRBJ2-2, is KAGVTQTPRYLIKTRGQQVTLSCSPISGHRSVSWYQQTPGQGLQFLFEYFSETQRNKGNFPGRFSGRQFSNSRSEMNVSTLELGDSALYLCASSLAHGQVRTGELFFGEGSRLTVL.

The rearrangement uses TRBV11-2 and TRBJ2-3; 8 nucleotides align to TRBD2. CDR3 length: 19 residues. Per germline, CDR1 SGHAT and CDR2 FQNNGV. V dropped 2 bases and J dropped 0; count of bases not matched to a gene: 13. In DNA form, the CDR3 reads TGTGCCAGCAGCTTATTTTCAGGCGGGGGGATTTCTAGCACAGATACGCAGTATTTT. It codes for CASSLFSGGGISSTDTQYF.

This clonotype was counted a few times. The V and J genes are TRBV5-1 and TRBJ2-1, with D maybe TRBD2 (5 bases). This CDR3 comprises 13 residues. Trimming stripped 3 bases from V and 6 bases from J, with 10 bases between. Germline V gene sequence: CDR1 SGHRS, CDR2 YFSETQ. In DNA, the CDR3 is TGCGCCAGCAGCTGGTCTAGCCCCAATGAGCAGTTCTTC. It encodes CASSWSSPNEQFF.

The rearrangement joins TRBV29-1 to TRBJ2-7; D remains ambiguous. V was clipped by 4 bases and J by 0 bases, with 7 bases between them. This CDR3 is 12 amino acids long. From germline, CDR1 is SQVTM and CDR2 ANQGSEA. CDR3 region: CSVAPSSYEQYF. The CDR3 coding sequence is TGCAGCGTTGCCCCTAGCTCCTACGAGCAGTACTTC.

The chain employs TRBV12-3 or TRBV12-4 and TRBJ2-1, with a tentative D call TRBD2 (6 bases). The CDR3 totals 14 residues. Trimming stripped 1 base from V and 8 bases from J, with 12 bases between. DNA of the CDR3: TGTGCCAGCAGTTTAGTGAGGAGGGGCGATGAGCAGTTCTTC. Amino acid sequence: CASSLVRRGDEQFF.

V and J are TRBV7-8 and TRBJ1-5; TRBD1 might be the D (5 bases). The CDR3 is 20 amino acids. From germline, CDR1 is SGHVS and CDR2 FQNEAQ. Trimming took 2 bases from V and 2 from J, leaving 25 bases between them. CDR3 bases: TGTGCCAGCAGCTTATTTCGCGGGGGGAGCAGGAGAGCCGGCAATCAGCCCCAGCATTTT. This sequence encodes CASSLFRGGSRRAGNQPQHF.

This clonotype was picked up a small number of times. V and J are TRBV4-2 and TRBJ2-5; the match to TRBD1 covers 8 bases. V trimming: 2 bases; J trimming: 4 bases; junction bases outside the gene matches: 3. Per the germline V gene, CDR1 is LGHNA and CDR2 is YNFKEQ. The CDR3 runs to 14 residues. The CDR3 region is CASSQFDRGETQYF. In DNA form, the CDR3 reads TGTGCCAGCAGCCAATTTGACAGGGGAGAGACCCAGTACTTC.

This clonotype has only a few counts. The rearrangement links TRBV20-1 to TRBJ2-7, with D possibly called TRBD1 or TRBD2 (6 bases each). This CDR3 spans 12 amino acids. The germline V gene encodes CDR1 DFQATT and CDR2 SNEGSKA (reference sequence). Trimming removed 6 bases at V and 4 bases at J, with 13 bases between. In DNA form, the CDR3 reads TGCAGTGCACGGTGGGGGGCGTACGAGCAGTACTTC. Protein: CSARWGAYEQYF.

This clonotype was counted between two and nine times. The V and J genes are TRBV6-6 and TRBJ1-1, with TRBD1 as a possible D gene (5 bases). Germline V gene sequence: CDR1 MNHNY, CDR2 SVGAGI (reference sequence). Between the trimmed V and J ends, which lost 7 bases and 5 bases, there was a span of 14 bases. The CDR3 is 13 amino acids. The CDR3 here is CASTTPGGTEAFF. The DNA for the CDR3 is TGTGCCAGCACCACCCCGGGGGGGACTGAAGCTTTCTTT.

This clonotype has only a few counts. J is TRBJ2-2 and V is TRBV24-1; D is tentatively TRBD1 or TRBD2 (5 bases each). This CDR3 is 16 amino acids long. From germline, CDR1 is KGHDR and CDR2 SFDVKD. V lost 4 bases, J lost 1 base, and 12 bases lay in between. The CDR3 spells CATSDPIGGNTGELFF. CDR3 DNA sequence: TGTGCCACCAGTGACCCGATTGGGGGGAACACCGGGGAGCTGTTTTTT.

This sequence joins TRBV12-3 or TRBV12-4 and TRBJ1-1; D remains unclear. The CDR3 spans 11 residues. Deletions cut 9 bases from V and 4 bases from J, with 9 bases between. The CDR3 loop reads CASSRVTEAFF. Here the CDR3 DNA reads TGTGCCAGTAGTCGAGTCACTGAAGCTTTCTTT.

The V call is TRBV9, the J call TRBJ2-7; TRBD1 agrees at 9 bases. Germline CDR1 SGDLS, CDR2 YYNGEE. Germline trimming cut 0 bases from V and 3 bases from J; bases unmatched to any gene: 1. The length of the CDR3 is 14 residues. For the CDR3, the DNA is TGTGCCAGCAGCGTAGGGACAGGGGACTACGAGCAGTACTTC. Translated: CASSVGTGDYEQYF.

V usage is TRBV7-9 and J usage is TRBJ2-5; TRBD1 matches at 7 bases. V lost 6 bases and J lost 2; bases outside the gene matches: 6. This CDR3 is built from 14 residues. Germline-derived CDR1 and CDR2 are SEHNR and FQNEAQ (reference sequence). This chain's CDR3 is CASSWDSVQETQYF. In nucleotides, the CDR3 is TGTGCCAGCAGTTGGGACAGCGTACAAGAGACCCAGTACTTC.

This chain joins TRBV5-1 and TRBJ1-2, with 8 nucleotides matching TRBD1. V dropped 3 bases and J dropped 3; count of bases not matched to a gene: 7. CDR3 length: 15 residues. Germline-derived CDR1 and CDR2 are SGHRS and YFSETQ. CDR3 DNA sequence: TGCGCCAGCAGCTCATTTACGACAGGGGACTATGGCTACACCTTC. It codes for CASSSFTTGDYGYTF.

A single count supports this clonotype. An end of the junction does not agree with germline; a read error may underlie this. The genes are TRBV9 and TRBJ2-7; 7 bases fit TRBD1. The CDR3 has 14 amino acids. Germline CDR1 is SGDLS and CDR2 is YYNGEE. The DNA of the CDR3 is TGTGCCAGCATCGTAGGTGGGACAGCCTACGAGCAGTACTTC. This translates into CASIVGGTAYEQYF.

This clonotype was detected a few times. CDR3 bases: TGTGCCAGCAGGGGCAGCTATAGCGGACTGTACCAAGAGACCCAGTACTTC. Translation gives CASRGSYSGLYQETQYF. The gene calls are TRBV3-1 and TRBJ2-5, with a tentative D call TRBD2 (6 bases). V dropped 6 bases and J dropped 0 bases, with 20 bases sitting between them. The CDR3 runs to 17 residues. Per germline, CDR1 LGHDT and CDR2 YNNKEL (reference sequence).

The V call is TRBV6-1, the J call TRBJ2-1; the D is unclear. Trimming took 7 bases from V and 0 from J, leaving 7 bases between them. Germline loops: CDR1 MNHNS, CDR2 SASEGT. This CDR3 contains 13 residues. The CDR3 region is CASNAASYNEQFF. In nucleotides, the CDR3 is TGTGCCAGCAACGCTGCCTCCTACAATGAGCAGTTCTTC.

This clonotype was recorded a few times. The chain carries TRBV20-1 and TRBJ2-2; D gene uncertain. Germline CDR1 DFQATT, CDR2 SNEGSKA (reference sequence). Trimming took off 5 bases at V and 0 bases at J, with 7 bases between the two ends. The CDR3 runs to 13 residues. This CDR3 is CSAYAANTGELFF. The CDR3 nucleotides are TGCAGTGCTTACGCAGCGAACACCGGGGAGCTGTTTTTT.

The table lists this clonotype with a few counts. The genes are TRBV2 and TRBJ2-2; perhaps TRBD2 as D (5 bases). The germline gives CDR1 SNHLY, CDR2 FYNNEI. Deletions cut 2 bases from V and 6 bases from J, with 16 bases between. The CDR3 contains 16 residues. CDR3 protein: CASSETWDVSAGELFF. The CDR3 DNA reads TGTGCCAGCAGTGAAACCTGGGATGTTAGCGCCGGGGAGCTGTTTTTT.

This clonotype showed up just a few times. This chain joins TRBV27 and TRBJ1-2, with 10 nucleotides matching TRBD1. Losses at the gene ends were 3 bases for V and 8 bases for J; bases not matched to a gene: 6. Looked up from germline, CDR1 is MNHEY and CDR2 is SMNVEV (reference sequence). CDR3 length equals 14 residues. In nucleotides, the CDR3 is TGTGCCAGCAGTTTGCGGGGGACAGGGGTAGGCTACACCTTC. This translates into CASSLRGTGVGYTF.